The source of this T cell receptor (beta chain) is a study of CD8 T cells in ankylosing spondylitis. Concerning this clonotype: What it recognizes is unknown. A much larger clonotype is one base distant, so this may be a read error. This CDR3 fails to terminate in the conserved phenylalanine or tryptophan, so it likely reflects a read error.

Trimming at V came to 4 bases and at J to 6 bases, leaving 5 bases not matched to a gene. The CDR3 length is 15 residues. Study findings and constraints: Ankylosing spondylitis blood appeared to be characterized by a TCR beta motif of eight or nine highly homologous variants.

Scientists made TCR beta libraries using quantitative 5'-RACE with molecular barcodes. TCRdb processed the 5' RACE reads anew with MiXCR; each CDR3 protein has one entry. In the table there are 200,000 or so distinct CDR3 sequences, about 18% of which are singletons. The TCR was taken from a male donor aged 10 to 30 with ankylosing spondylitis or in good health (not recorded which). The material sequenced was blood, either unsorted or a sorted T cell fraction (not recorded which). The J gene is TRBJ2-1, the V gene TRBV12-3 or TRBV12-4, with TRBD2 identical over 11 bases. The CDR3 DNA reads as TGTGCCAGCAGTTACGCTAGCGGGAGGACCAATGAGCAGTTCTCC. It specifies CASSYASGRTNEQFS.